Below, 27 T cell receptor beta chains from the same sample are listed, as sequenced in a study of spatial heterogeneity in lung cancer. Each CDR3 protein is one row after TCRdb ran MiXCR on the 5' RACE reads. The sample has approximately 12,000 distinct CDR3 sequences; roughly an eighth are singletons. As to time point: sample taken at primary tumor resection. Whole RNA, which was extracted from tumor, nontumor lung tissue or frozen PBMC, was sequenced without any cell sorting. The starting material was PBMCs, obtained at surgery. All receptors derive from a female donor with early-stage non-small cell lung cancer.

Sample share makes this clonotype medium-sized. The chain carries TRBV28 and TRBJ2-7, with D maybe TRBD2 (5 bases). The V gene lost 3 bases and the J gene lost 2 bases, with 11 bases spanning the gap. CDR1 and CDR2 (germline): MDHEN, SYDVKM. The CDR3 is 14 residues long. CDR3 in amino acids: CASSLEDWTYEQYF. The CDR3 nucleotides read TGTGCCAGCAGTTTGGAGGACTGGACCTACGAGCAGTACTTC.

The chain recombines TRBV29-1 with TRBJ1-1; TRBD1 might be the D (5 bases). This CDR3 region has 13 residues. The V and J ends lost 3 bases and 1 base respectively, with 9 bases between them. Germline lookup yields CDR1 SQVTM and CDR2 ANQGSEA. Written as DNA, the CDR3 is TGCAGCGTTGACCCGACAGAGAACACTGAAGCTTTCTTT. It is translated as CSVDPTENTEAFF. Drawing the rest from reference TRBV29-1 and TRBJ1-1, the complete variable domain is SAVISQKPSRDICQRGTSLTIQCQVDSQVTMMFWYRQQPGQSLTLIATANQGSEATYESGFVIDKFPISRPNLTFSTLTVSNMSPEDSSIYLCSVDPTENTEAFFGQGTRLTVV.

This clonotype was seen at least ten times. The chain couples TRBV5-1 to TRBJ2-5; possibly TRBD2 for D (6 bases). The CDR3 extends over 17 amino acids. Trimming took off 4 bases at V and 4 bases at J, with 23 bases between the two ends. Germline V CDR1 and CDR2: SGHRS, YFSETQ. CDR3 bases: TGCGCCAGCAGCCCTGTTGGGGGAGGTCCTAAGAGAGAGACCCAGTACTTC. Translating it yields CASSPVGGGPKRETQYF.

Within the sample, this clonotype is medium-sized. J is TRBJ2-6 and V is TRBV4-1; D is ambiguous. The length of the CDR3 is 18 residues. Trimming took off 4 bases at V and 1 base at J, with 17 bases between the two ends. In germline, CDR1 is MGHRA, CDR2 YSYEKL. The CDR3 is CASSLGIALESGANVLTF. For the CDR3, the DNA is TGCGCCAGCAGCCTAGGAATCGCCTTAGAGTCTGGGGCCAACGTCCTGACTTTC.

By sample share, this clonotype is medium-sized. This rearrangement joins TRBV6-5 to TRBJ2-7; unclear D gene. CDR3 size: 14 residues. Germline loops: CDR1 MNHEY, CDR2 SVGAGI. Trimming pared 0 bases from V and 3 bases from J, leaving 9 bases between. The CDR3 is CASSYSRGYYEQYF. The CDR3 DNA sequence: TGTGCCAGCAGTTACTCGAGAGGCTACTACGAGCAGTACTTC.

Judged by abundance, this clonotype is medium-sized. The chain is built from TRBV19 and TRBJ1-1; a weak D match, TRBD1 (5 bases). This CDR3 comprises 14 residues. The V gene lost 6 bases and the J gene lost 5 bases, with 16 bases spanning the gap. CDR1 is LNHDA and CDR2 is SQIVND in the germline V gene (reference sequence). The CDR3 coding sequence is TGTGCCAGTAGCTTCTTGGGGGTTGGAACTGAAGCTTTCTTT. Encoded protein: CASSFLGVGTEAFF.

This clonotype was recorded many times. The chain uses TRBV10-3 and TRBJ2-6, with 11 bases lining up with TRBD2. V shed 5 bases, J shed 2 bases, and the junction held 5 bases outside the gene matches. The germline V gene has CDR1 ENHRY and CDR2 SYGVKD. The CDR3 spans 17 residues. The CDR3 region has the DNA TGTGCCATCAGTCGGGCTAGCGGGAGGCCTGGGGCCAACGTCCTGACTTTC. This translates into CAISRASGRPGANVLTF.

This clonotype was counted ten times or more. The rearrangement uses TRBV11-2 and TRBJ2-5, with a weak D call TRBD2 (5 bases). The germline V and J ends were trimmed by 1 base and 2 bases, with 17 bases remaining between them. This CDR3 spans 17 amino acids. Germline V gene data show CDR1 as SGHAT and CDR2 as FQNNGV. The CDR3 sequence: CASSLGDTAGIQETQYF. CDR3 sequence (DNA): TGTGCCAGCAGCTTAGGCGATACGGCGGGTATTCAAGAGACCCAGTACTTC.

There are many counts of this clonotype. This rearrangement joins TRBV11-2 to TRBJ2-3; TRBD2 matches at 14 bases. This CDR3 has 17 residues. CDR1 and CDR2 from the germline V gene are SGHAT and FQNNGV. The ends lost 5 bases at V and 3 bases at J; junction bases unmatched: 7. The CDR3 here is CASSPPGTSGRTDTQYF. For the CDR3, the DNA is TGTGCCAGCAGCCCCCCAGGGACTAGCGGGAGAACAGATACGCAGTATTTT.

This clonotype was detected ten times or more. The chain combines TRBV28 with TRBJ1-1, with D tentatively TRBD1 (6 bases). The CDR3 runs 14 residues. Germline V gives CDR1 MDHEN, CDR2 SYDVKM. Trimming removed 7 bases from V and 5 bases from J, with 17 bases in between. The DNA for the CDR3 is TGTGCCAGCACCCTGTGGGGGGCGAGAACTGAAGCTTTCTTT. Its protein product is CASTLWGARTEAFF.

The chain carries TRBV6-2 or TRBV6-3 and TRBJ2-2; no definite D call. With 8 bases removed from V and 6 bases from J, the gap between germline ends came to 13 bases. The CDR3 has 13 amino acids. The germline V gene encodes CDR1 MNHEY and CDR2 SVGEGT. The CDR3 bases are TGTGCCAGCGGTGAGGTATCGGCCGGGGAGCTGTTTTTT. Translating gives CASGEVSAGELFF.

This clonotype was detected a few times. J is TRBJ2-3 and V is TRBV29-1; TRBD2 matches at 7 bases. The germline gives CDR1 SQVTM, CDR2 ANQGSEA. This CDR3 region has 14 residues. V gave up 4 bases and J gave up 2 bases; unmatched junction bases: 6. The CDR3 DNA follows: TGCAGCGTTGCCGAAGGACTAGTCACAGATACGCAGTATTTT. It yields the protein CSVAEGLVTDTQYF.

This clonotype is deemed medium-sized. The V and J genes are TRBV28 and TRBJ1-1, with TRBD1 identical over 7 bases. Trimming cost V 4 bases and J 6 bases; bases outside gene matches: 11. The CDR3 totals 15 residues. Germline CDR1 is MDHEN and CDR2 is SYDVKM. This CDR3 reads CASSSHSTGRAEAFF. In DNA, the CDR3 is TGTGCCAGCAGTTCCCACTCGACAGGGAGGGCTGAAGCTTTCTTT.

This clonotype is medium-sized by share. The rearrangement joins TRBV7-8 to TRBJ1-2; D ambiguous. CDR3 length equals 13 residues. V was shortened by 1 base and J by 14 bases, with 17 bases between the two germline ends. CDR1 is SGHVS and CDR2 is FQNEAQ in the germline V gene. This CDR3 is CASSLGSRLDGTF. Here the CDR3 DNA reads TGTGCCAGCAGCTTAGGCTCACGGCTAGATGGGACCTTC.

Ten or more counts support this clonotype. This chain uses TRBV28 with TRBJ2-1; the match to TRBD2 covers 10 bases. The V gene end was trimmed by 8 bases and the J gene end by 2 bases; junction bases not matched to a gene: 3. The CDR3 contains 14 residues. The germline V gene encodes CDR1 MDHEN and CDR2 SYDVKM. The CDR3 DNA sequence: TGTGCCAGCGCAAGCGGGGGGGCCTACAATGAGCAGTTCTTC. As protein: CASASGGAYNEQFF.

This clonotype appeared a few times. CDR3: CASKAGPNTGELFF. CDR3 coding DNA: TGTGCCAGTAAAGCGGGCCCGAACACCGGGGAGCTGTTTTTT. V and J are TRBV2 and TRBJ2-2; D is possibly TRBD2 (6 bases). The ends were cut back, 9 bases at V and 0 bases at J, with 11 bases in the middle. Germline V gene sequence: CDR1 SNHLY, CDR2 FYNNEI. This CDR3 has 14 residues.

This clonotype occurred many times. The CDR3 region has the DNA TGCGCCAGCAGTCAATCCCCGGACCCAGCCAAAAACATTCAGTACTTC. Protein product: CASSQSPDPAKNIQYF. J is TRBJ2-4 and V is TRBV23-1, with unresolved D. TRBV23-1 is filed as an ORF, its function uncertain. This CDR3 contains 16 residues. With 0 bases removed from V and 0 bases from J, the gap between germline ends came to 9 bases.

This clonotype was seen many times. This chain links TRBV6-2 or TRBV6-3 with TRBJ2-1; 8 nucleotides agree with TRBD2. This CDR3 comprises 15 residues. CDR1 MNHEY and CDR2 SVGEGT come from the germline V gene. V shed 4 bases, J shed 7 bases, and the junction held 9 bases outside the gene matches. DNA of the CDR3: TGTGCCAGCAGTTCCCCGGGAGGGCCGGGTAATGAGCAGTTCTTC. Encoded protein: CASSSPGGPGNEQFF.

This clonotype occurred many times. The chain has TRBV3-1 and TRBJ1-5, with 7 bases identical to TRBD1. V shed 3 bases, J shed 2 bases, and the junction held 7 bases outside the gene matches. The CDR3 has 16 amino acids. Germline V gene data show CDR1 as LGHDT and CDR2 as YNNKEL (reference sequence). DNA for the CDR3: TGTGCCAGCAGCCAGAACCCAGGGGGTCGCAATCAGCCCCAGCATTTT. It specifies CASSQNPGGRNQPQHF.

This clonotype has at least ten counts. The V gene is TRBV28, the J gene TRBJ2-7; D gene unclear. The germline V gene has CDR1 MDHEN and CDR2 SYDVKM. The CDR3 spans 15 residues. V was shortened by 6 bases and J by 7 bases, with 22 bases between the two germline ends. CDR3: CASRVSRVGSREQYF. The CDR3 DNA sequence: TGTGCCAGCAGAGTCTCAAGGGTCGGATCGAGGGAGCAGTACTTC.

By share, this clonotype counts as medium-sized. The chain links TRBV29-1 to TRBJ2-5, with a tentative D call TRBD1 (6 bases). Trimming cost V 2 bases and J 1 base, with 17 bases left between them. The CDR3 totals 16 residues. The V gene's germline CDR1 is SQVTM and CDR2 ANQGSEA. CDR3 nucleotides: TGCAGCGTTGAAATACTAGTGCCGACAGGCCAAGAGACCCAGTACTTC. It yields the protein CSVEILVPTGQETQYF.

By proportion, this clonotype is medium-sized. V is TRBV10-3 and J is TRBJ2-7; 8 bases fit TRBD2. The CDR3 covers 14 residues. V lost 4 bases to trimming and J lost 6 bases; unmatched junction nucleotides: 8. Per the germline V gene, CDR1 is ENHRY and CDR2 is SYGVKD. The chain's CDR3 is CAISGLGAGGEQYF. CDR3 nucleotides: TGTGCCATCAGTGGACTCGGTGCGGGAGGCGAGCAGTACTTC.

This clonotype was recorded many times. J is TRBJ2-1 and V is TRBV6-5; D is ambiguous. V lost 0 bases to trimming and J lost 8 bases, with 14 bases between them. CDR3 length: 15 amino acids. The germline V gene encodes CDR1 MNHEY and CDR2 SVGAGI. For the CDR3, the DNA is TGTGCCAGCAGTTACTCCCCTACTCAAAGGGATGAGCAGTTCTTC. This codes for CASSYSPTQRDEQFF.

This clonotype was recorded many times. CDR3 in DNA: TGCAGCGCCGCCGTAGGGGGACCTGAAGCTTTCTTT. Its translation: CSAAVGGPEAFF. The chain joins TRBV29-1 to TRBJ1-1; TRBD1 is a possible D gene (6 bases). There are 12 residues in the CDR3. Germline V gene data show CDR1 as SQVTM and CDR2 as ANQGSEA. The V end was cut by 7 bases, the J end by 6 bases, with 15 bases between.

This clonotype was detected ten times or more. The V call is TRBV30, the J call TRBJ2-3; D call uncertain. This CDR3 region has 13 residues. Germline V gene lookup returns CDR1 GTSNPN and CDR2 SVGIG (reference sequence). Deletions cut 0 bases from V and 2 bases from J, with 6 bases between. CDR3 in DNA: TGTGCCTGGAGTGTGGGGAACACAGATACGCAGTATTTT. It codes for CAWSVGNTDTQYF.

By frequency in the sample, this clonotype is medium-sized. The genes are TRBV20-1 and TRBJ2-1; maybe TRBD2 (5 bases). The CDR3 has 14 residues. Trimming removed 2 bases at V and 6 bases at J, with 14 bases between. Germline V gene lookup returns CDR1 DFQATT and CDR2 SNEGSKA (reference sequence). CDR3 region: CSARYRAGVNEQFF. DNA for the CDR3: TGCAGTGCTAGATACCGGGCCGGGGTCAATGAGCAGTTCTTC.

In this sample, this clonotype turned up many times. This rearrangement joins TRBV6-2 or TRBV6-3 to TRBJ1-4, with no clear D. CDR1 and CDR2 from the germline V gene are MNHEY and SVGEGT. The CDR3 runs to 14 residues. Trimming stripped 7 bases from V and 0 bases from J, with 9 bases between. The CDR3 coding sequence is TGTGCCAGCAAGGACGGTTCAACTAATGAAAAACTGTTTTTT. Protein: CASKDGSTNEKLFF.